This entry features one T cell receptor beta chain sequence. The sample holds a few counts of this clone. Its antigen specificity is not known. No much larger clone exists at a distance of one base, and base qualities are not known. These data belong to a study of cytomegalovirus exposure and HLA in healthy donors listed by TCRdb under 2017. Context from the whole study: According to an earlier analysis of 587 of the donors, 150 million to 200 million T cells yielded some 110 million unique TCR beta sequences and about 300 Gb of sequence data. An early release that covered 500 to 800 HLA-typed donors contained about 290 gigabases of sequencing data and tens of millions of unique TCR sequences. Of the roughly 400 genotyped donors, 81% fell in the genetic ancestry cluster associated with self-reported Caucasian donors. The study aimed to test whether cataloging public T cell receptors could reveal signatures of past pathogen exposure. The T cell repertoires of around 730 subjects were profiled by immunosequencing and related to cytomegalovirus serostatus. In addition to the first cohort of hundreds of subjects, a separate validation cohort of 120 different subjects was used. High-throughput TCR immunosequencing, statistical association of individual TCRs with disease status, and machine learning were combined to predict cytomegalovirus infection status. In a later analysis, previously published TCR beta repertoires from 500 to 750 donors were re-analyzed and high-resolution HLA genotyping was added so that TCR occurrence patterns could be studied. The later analysis used no new phenotypic data to find candidate immune exposures, relying instead on TCR beta sequences and their occurrence across donors. An earlier analysis of 587 of the donors used high-throughput TCR beta sequencing to judge whether each TCR beta V gene segment behaved as functional or pseudogenic. Alongside the repertoire data, information on donor age, sex, ethnicity and CMV serostatus was compiled. In a later genetic analysis, genome-wide SNP genotypes for about three fifths of the roughly 670 donors were used, and that subset was treated as a discovery cohort. Every repertoire in the discovery cohort had been generated on one and the same sequencing platform. HLA typing covered class I and class II loci at four-digit resolution. The number of typed donors differed by locus: about 629-630 for A, B, C, DRB1 and DQB1; some 500 for DQA1; fewer than 610 for DPA1; and about 450 for DPB1. Because of strong linkage in the cohort, roughly five DR-DQ haplotypes were treated as single units for association and clustering. Among some 400 genotyped donors of the cohort, an average of around 240,000 unique TCR beta nucleotide sequences was sequenced per donor, of which roughly 17% were non-productive. Broad study findings and their caveats: A later analysis found that most CMV-associated TCR beta chains appeared HLA-restricted, with HLA associations seemingly driven largely by CMV exposure. Cytomegalovirus status was reported to be diagnosed by the classifier with high specificity and sensitivity in both the original and validation cohorts. Several of the top co-occurrence clusters appeared to be linked to parvovirus B19, influenza, CMV and Epstein-Barr virus, according to a later analysis. Because HLA typing was unavailable for some donors at each locus, only the typed subset was used in association tests. In an earlier analysis of some 500 of the donors, most TCR beta V segments appeared in productive rearrangements about 87% or about 30% of the time, broadly matching IMGT annotations. The authors suggested that the approach could potentially be extended to other disease states and immunological phenotypes. In a later analysis, TCR association rates were found to vary across HLA loci, with the most associated TCRs seen for DRB1 alleles and the fewest for HLA-C alleles. For the cohort, immune exposure information was limited to CMV serostatus. Sequencing depth was assumed to be roughly uniform across donors in the presence/absence analyses, though that assumption may not hold. A few of the identified cytomegalovirus-associated TCR beta chains were confirmed in vitro to be specific for cytomegalovirus antigens. Strong co-occurrence of HLA alleles, especially DR and DQ, made assigning TCR associations to individual alleles difficult. Because counts were too low, seventeen rarely observed V segments, including chromosome 9 orphons, were excluded from the earlier analysis of several hundred of the donors. A later genetic analysis reported fewer N-insertions in productive TCRs among donors in an Asian-associated ancestry cluster than the approximately 700-donor mean. Compared with equally common non-associated chains, HLA-associated TCR beta chains in a later analysis were more clonally expanded and had lower generation probabilities. The cohort was sequenced for TCR beta chains only, and without alpha or paired-chain data the features that could be detected were limited. The sequencing pipeline was judged likely to have produced a cluster of highly shared sequence variants as a technical artifact. Linkage disequilibrium might explain the correlated functional status among segregating V segments, but an unknown experimental factor could not be excluded. At a false discovery rate of 0.05, a later analysis linked approximately 18,000 TCR beta sequences to specific HLA alleles. In a later genetic analysis, a missense DCLRE1C variant was associated with V-gene and J-gene trimming of TCR beta chains, and the association was replicated in an independent cohort. The 87-base-pair reads could not distinguish some IMGT-functional V segments, including TRBV6-2 and TRBV6-3, so those segments were excluded. Across donors, most TCR sequences were observed very rarely, whereas some public TCRs were present in many individuals. A further reported finding was that TCR beta sequences accurately predicted the HLA-A and HLA-B alleles for most subjects in the first cohort. The study listed around 160 TCR beta chains as associated with cytomegalovirus.

The cohort comprised hundreds of healthy bone marrow donors. All cohort members were sampled while nominally healthy, although unrecorded immune exposures were likely present. The donor was CMV seronegative and was included in the group of about 350 seronegative cohort members. A peripheral blood sample was provided by each donor, and peripheral blood mononuclear cells were used for TCR beta sequencing. The Qiagen DNeasy Blood Extraction Kit was used to extract genomic DNA from the blood cell samples. V is reduced by 0 bases and J by 4 bases, leaving a spacing of 18 bases between them. Measured from the cysteine to the phenylalanine, the CDR3 is 16 residues long. The CDR3 DNA has 48 bases and is translated from base 1. Per the germline V gene (reference sequence), GTSNPN is the CDR1 and SVGIG is the CDR2. Library method: the immunoSEQ multiplex PCR assay. For the multiplex PCR, a mixture combining 60 forward primers for TCR Vbeta segments and 13 reverse primers for TCR Jbeta segments was used. Amplification of the CDR3 region of rearranged TCR beta genes was performed with a multiplex PCR assay on genomic DNA. The amplified TCR beta libraries were sequenced on the Illumina HiSeq System as 87-base-pair reads. As for the original processing: In a later analysis, roughly 80 million unique TCR beta chains were counted across the 690 or so repertoires, and roughly 11 million of these chains were shared by at least two donors. Raw reads were error-corrected and collapsed into unique sequences by a nearest-neighbor algorithm in which closely related sequences were merged to remove PCR and sequencing errors. CDR3 sequences were aligned to IMGT reference sequences to assign V, D and J gene segments. For a sequence to be retained, at least a six-nucleotide match to both a V gene segment and a J gene segment was required. A rearrangement counted as productive if the CDR3 had no stop codons and remained in frame with V and J, and every other rearrangement counted as non-productive. CDR3 was defined by IMGT convention, running from the second conserved V-encoded cysteine to the conserved J-encoded phenylalanine. The earlier analysis of roughly 590 of the donors excluded sequences that lacked an unambiguous match to a single V gene segment. In an earlier analysis of more than 500 of the donors, a V segment was called functional when productive rearrangements were above 56.7%, and segregating when the standard deviation between donors exceeded 5%. A statistical classification framework was built for diagnosing cytomegalovirus status from the catalog of TCR beta chain sequences. A later analysis assigned V and J genes by comparing TCR nucleotide sequences with IMGT/GENE-DB human TR gene sequences. A later analysis assigned CDR3 sequences and most-parsimonious VDJ recombination scenarios with the TCRdist pipeline. In a later analysis, each TCR beta chain was defined by its CDR3 amino acid sequence together with its V-gene family, and reads without a unique V-gene family were excluded. As a way to deal with suspected cross-contamination and a sequencing artifact, a later analysis dropped 640 or so nucleotide sequences that were highly shared and had low generation probability. For each public chain, a later analysis derived a clonal expansion index from normalized ranks of inferred template counts within each repertoire. Generation probabilities in a later analysis came from a VDJ recombination model fitted to out-of-frame rearrangements, and those results were checked against IGoR. In a later analysis, TCR-TCR, TCR-HLA and TCR-CMV co-occurrence was scored with hypergeometric tests, and a repertoire-size bias correction was applied to TCR pairs. False discovery rates were estimated in a later analysis by permuting HLA or CMV assignments 20 times. In a later analysis, co-occurring TCRs were grouped with DBSCAN, and TCRdist sequence similarity was added when clustering was performed within HLA-allele-positive subsets. For co-occurrence clustering, repertoires with fewer than 30,000 or more than 120,000 public chains were excluded, along with roughly five repertoires with anomalous nucleotide sharing. Entries here come from immuneACCESS through TCRdb and include only in-frame sequences with V and J called. Some clones fail to appear in such tables; in the studies checked, an unresolved V gene covers under half of the shortfall, and the cause of the remainder is unknown. D and trimming come from the DNA, and the V and J calls and clone size come from that table. This sample is represented by approximately 220,000 clones; 70% to 80% of them were singletons. The ten top clones hold 0.22% of the sample.

Sequenced: PBMCs. This TCR was recovered from a girl aged 2-9 years in good health and CMV-seronegative. Rearrangement joined TRBV30 to TRBJ1-2; tentative D gene TRBD1, with 6 bases matching. The nucleotide sequence is TGTGCCTGGAGTGTAAAGGCTAGGGGGTGGCTCTATGGCTACACCTTC. The resulting protein is CAWSVKARGWLYGYTF.